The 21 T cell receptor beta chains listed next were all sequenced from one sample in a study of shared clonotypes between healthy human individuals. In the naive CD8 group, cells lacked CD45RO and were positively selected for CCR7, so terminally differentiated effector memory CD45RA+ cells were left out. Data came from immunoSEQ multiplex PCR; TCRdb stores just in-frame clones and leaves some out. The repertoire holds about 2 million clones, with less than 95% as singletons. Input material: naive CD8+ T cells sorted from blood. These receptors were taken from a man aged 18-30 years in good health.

The CDR3: CASSPTDSNEQFF. CDR3 sequence (DNA): TGTGCCAGCAGCCCGACCGACAGTAATGAGCAGTTCTTC. V and J are TRBV5-4 and TRBJ2-1, with a possible D match to TRBD1 (5 bases). The CDR3 contains 13 residues. Trimming left V 4 bases short and J 7 bases short, with 12 bases between. Germline V gene lookup returns CDR1 SGHNT and CDR2 YYREEE (reference sequence).

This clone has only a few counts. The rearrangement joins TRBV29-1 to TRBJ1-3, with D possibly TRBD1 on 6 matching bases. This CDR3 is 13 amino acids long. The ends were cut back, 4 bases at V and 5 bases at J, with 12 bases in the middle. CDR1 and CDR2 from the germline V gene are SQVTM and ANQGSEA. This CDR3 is CSVVAGDRNTIYF. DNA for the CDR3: TGCAGCGTTGTTGCCGGGGACAGAAACACCATATATTTT.

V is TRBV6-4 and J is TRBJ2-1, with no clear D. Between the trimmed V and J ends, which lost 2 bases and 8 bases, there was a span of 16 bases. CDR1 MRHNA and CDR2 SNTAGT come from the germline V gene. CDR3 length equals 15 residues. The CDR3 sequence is CASSDPEKPRDEQFF. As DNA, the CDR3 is TGTGCCAGCAGTGACCCGGAGAAACCGCGCGATGAGCAGTTCTTC.

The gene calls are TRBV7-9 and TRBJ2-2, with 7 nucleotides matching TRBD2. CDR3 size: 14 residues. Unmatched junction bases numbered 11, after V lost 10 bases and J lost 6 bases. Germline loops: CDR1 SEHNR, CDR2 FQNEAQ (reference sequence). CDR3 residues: CATRWLAAAGELFF. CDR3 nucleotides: TGTGCCACCCGCTGGCTAGCGGCAGCCGGGGAGCTGTTTTTT.

CDR3 sequence reads: CASSLSQLGTYEQYF. DNA of the CDR3: TGCGCCAGCAGCTTGTCCCAACTGGGGACCTACGAGCAGTACTTC. The J gene is TRBJ2-7, the V gene TRBV5-1; the D is unclear. CDR1 is SGHRS and CDR2 is YFSETQ in the germline V gene. Deletions cut 1 base from V and 2 bases from J, with 13 bases between. This CDR3 is built from 15 residues. Full variable domain (missing parts from reference TRBV5-1 and TRBJ2-7): KAGVTQTPRYLIKTRGQQVTLSCSPISGHRSVSWYQQTPGQGLQFLFEYFSETQRNKGNFPGRFSGRQFSNSRSEMNVSTLELGDSALYLCASSLSQLGTYEQYFGPGTRLTVT.

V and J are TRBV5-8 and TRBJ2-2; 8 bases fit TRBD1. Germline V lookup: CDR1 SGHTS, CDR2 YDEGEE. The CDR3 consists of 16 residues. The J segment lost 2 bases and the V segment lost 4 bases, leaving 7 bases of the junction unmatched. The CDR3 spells CASSLYRGSNTGELFF. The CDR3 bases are TGTGCCAGCAGCCTATACAGGGGGTCTAACACCGGGGAGCTGTTTTTT.

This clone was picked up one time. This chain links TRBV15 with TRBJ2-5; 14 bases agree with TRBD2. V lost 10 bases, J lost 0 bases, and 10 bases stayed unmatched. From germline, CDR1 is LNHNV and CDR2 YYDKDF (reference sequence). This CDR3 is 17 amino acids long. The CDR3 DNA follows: TGTGCCAGTTCTCGGACTAGCGGGGGGCGATACCAAGAGACCCAGTACTTC. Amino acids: CASSRTSGGRYQETQYF.

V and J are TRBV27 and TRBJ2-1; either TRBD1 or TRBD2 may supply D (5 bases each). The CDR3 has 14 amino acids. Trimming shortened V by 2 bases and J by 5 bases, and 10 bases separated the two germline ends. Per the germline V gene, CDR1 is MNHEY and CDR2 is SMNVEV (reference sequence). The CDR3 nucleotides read TGTGCCAGCAGTTTAATTCAGGGACACAATGAGCAGTTCTTC. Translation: CASSLIQGHNEQFF.

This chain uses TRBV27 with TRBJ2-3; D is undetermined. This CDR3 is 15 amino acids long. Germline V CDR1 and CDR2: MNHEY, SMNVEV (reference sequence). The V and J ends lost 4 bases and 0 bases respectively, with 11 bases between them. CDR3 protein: CASSSSGFSTDTQYF. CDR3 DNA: TGTGCCAGCAGTTCTTCCGGATTTAGCACAGATACGCAGTATTTT.

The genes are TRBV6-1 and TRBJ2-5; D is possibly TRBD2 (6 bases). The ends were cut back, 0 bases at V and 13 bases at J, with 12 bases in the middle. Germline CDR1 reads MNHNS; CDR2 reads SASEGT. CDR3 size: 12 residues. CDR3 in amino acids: CASSEAGKGGYF. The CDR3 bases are TGTGCCAGCAGTGAAGCTGGGAAGGGAGGGTACTTC.

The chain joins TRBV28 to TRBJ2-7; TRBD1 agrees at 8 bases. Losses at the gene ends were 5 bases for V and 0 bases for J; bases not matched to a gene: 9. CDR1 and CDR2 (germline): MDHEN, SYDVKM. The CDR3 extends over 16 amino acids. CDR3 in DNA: TGTGCCAGCAGTGGACCCGGACAGGGAACCTCCTACGAGCAGTACTTC. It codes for CASSGPGQGTSYEQYF.

The CDR3 loop is CASSGYGGYEQYF. Here the CDR3 DNA reads TGTGCCAGCAGCGGGTATGGGGGCTACGAGCAGTACTTC. V gene TRBV7-9 combines with J gene TRBJ2-7; the D gene could be TRBD1 or TRBD2 (5 bases each). Per germline, CDR1 SEHNR and CDR2 FQNEAQ (reference sequence). V gave up 5 bases and J gave up 3 bases, with 11 bases separating them. CDR3 length equals 13 residues.

This chain's CDR3 is CASSDGGYEQYF. CDR3 DNA: TGTGCCAGCAGCGACGGGGGGTACGAGCAGTACTTC. This chain uses TRBV7-9 with TRBJ2-7, with TRBD2 matching over 7 bases. V lost 5 bases and J lost 4; bases outside the gene matches: 2. The CDR3 contains 12 residues. The V gene's germline CDR1 is SEHNR and CDR2 FQNEAQ (reference sequence).

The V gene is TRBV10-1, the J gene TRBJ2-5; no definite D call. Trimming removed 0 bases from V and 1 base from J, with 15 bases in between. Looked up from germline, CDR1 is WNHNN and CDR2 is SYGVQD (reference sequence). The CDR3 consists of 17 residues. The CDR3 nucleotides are TGCGCCAGCAGTGAGTCCAGGTACCTGGGATCCCAAGAGACCCAGTACTTC. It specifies CASSESRYLGSQETQYF.

The CDR3 loop reads CASSYSIGDEQYF. CDR3 bases: TGTGCCAGCAGCTATTCCATAGGGGACGAGCAGTACTTC. The chain has TRBV7-9 and TRBJ2-7, with a weak D call TRBD1 (5 bases). V was trimmed by 4 bases and J by 5 bases, leaving 12 bases between them. This CDR3 has 13 amino acids. Germline V lookup: CDR1 SEHNR, CDR2 FQNEAQ (reference sequence). Full variable domain (rest looked up from reference TRBV7-9 and TRBJ2-7): DTGVSQNPRHKITKRGQNVTFRCDPISEHNRLYWYRQTLGQGPEFLTYFQNEAQLEKSRLLSDRFSAERPKGSFSTLEIQRTEQGDSAMYLCASSYSIGDEQYFGPGTRLTVT.

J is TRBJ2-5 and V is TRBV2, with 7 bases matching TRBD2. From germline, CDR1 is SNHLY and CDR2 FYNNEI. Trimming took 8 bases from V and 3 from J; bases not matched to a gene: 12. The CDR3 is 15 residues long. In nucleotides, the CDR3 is TGTGCCAGCGTAGCCGGGACTAATCGAAAAGAGACCCAGTACTTC. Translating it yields CASVAGTNRKETQYF.

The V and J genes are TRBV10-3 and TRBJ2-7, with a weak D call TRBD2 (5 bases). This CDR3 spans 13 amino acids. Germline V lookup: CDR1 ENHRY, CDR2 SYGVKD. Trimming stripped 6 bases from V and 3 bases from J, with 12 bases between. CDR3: CAIRPGDHYEQYF. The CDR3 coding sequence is TGTGCCATCAGACCCGGGGATCACTACGAGCAGTACTTC.

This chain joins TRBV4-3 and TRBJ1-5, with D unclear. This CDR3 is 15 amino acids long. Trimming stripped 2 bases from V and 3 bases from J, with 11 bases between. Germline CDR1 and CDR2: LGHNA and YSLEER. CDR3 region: CASSQKSGFNQPQHF. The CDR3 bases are TGCGCCAGCAGCCAAAAATCCGGATTCAATCAGCCCCAGCATTTT.

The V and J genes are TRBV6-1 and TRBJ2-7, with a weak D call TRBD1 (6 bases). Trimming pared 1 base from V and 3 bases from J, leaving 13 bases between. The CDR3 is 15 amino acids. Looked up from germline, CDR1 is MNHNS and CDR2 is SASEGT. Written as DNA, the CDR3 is TGTGCCAGCAGTGAAGGGCAGGGGTTCGGCTACGAGCAGTACTTC. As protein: CASSEGQGFGYEQYF.

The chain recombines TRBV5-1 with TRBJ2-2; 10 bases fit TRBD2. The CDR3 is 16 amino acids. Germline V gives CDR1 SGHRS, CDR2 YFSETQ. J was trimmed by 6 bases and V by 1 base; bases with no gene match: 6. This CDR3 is CASSLRLAGAAGELFF. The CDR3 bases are TGCGCCAGCAGCTTGAGGCTAGCGGGGGCGGCCGGGGAGCTGTTTTTT.

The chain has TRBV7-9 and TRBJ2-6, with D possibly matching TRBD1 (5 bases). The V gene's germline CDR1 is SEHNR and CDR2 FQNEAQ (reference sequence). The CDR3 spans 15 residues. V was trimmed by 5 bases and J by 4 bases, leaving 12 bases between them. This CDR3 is CASSPGRVGANVLTF. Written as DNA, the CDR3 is TGTGCCAGCAGCCCGGGCAGGGTGGGGGCCAACGTCCTGACTTTC.